This T cell receptor (beta chain) was recovered during a study of cytomegalovirus exposure and HLA in healthy donors. Study observations and caveats: Earlier analysis yielded a pattern in which most TCR beta V segments were productive about 90% or about 30% of the time. It was only CMV serostatus that was available as immune exposure information. Common viral pathogens seemed to be connected with several of the most significant clusters, according to a later analysis.

The CDR3 is 12 amino acids. J lost 10 bases, V lost 4 bases, and 4 bases had no gene match. Germline CDR1 is MNHEY and CDR2 is SVGAGI. In regard to this clone: The antigen is undetermined.

Researchers ran the PCR with 60 Vbeta and 13 Jbeta primers. This table comes from immunoSEQ multiplex PCR, and its TCRdb copy is limited to in-frame clones, with some not included. The sample comprises about 98,000 clones, roughly four fifths of which are singletons, and 7% to 9% rests with the top ten. This clonotype was obtained from a human donor in good health. The sequenced sample was PBMCs. The V call is TRBV6-5, the J call TRBJ2-1, with 7 bases lining up with TRBD1. The CDR3 spells CASSFGQVEQFF. CDR3 in DNA: TGTGCCAGCAGTTTCGGACAGGTCGAGCAGTTCTTC.